This T cell receptor (beta chain) stems from a study of response to subunit inactivated influenza vaccine. One entry per CDR3 protein results from TCRdb running MiXCR on the RT-PCR reads. The data show some 500,000 distinct CDR3 sequences, over 10% seen once. Germline CDR1 SEHNR, CDR2 FQNEAQ (reference sequence). The CDR3 contains 13 residues. The germline V and J ends were trimmed by 1 base and 12 bases, with 10 bases remaining between them. The sample was PBMCs from blood, taken more than 35 days after vaccination. This sequence joins TRBV7-9 and TRBJ2-6; D gene unclear. This clonotype originated in a man between 45 and 60 years old who received an inactivated influenza vaccine. In DNA, the CDR3 is TGTGCCAGCAGCTTAGTAAGGTCGGGCGTCCTGACTTTC. Protein: CASSLVRSGVLTF.